The 24 T cell receptor beta chains below all came from one sample that was sequenced in a study of blood T cells in healthy people across ages. Alongside a J-beta primer mix, a sample-barcoded 5' primer served in a second PCR lasting about 7 to 12 cycles. TCRdb re-derived calls from the 5' RACE reads in MiXCR, one entry per CDR3 protein. The table has some 1.6 million distinct CDR3 sequences, roughly 30% seen once. Sequenced input: blood. The receptors stem from a woman aged 30 to 39 in good health.

This clonotype was detected only a few times. This rearrangement joins TRBV5-1 to TRBJ1-2; possible D gene TRBD1, 6 bases. CDR3 length: 15 residues. V lost 4 bases and J 8 bases, leaving 21 bases between the germline ends. Germline-derived CDR1 and CDR2 are SGHRS and YFSETQ. The CDR3 reads CASSLPGHPNRGYTF. The CDR3 nucleotides read TGCGCCAGCAGCCTACCGGGACACCCAAATAGGGGCTACACCTTC.

This clonotype has only a few counts. The chain joins TRBV5-1 to TRBJ2-1, with 8 bases matching TRBD2. The germline V gene has CDR1 SGHRS and CDR2 YFSETQ. Trimming cost V 0 bases and J 4 bases; bases outside gene matches: 12. The CDR3 is 18 amino acids. The CDR3 here is CASSLVQRERLGYNEQFF. For the CDR3, the DNA is TGCGCCAGCAGCTTGGTACAGCGGGAGCGGTTAGGATACAATGAGCAGTTCTTC. The full variable domain, with the rest looked up from reference TRBV5-1 and TRBJ2-1, is KAGVTQTPRYLIKTRGQQVTLSCSPISGHRSVSWYQQTPGQGLQFLFEYFSETQRNKGNFPGRFSGRQFSNSRSEMNVSTLELGDSALYLCASSLVQRERLGYNEQFFGPGTRLTVL.

This chain uses TRBV7-9 with TRBJ2-7; D is unresolved. Germline loops: CDR1 SEHNR, CDR2 FQNEAQ (reference sequence). V gave up 6 bases and J gave up 6 bases, with 12 bases separating them. The CDR3 sequence is 12 residues long. CDR3 coding DNA: TGTGCCAGCAGTTCTCTCGCCCCCGAGCAGTACTTC. Encoded protein: CASSSLAPEQYF.

The V and J genes are TRBV10-3 and TRBJ2-1; D gene ambiguous. CDR3 length: 15 residues. The ends were cut back, 8 bases at V and 5 bases at J, with 19 bases in the middle. Germline CDR1 is ENHRY and CDR2 is SYGVKD. As DNA, the CDR3 is TGTGCCATCTCCCAGGACCTCACACGTAACAATGAGCAGTTCTTC. Its translation: CAISQDLTRNNEQFF.

The V and J genes are TRBV6-1 and TRBJ2-5; D may be TRBD2 (6 bases). The ends were cut back, 2 bases at V and 3 bases at J, with 7 bases in the middle. The germline CDR1 and CDR2 sequences are MNHNS and SASEGT. The CDR3 runs to 13 residues. For the CDR3, the DNA is TGTGCCAGCAGTGAAAGACTAGAAGAGACCCAGTACTTC. Translating gives CASSERLEETQYF.

This sequence joins TRBV3-1 and TRBJ2-2; D call uncertain. In germline, CDR1 is LGHDT, CDR2 YNNKEL (reference sequence). V gave up 0 bases and J gave up 9 bases, with 8 bases separating them. This CDR3 contains 13 residues. The CDR3 is CASSQDAAWELFF. In nucleotides, the CDR3 is TGTGCCAGCAGCCAAGATGCCGCTTGGGAGCTGTTTTTT.

This clonotype was seen many times. Sequence at one end of the junction differs from germline and may be a read error. The chain joins TRBV7-9 to TRBJ2-3, with TRBD2 matching 7 bases. The CDR3 extends over 15 amino acids. Germline-derived CDR1 and CDR2 are SEHNR and FQNEAQ (reference sequence). The CDR3 region is CASSLGLAATDTQYF. The CDR3 bases are TGTGCCAGCAGTTTAGGGCTAGCGGCCACAGATACGCAGTATTTT.

This clonotype was counted at least ten times. The V gene is TRBV7-9, the J gene TRBJ2-1, with 12 nucleotides matching TRBD2. The V gene end was trimmed by 5 bases and the J gene end by 9 bases; junction bases not matched to a gene: 11. This CDR3 region has 16 residues. The V gene's germline CDR1 is SEHNR and CDR2 FQNEAQ (reference sequence). The CDR3 reads CASSPPSGRAYGEQFF. CDR3 bases: TGTGCCAGCAGCCCGCCTAGCGGGAGGGCCTATGGTGAGCAGTTCTTC.

The chain has TRBV29-1 and TRBJ1-2, with unresolved D. The CDR3 runs 12 residues. The V gene lost 2 bases and the J gene lost 4 bases, with 8 bases spanning the gap. Germline V gene lookup returns CDR1 SQVTM and CDR2 ANQGSEA. The CDR3 DNA reads TGCAGCGTTGAATCGGGTGGCTATGGCTACACCTTC. Protein product: CSVESGGYGYTF. Combining the CDR3 with reference TRBV29-1 and TRBJ1-2 gives the whole variable domain SAVISQKPSRDICQRGTSLTIQCQVDSQVTMMFWYRQQPGQSLTLIATANQGSEATYESGFVIDKFPISRPNLTFSTLTVSNMSPEDSSIYLCSVESGGYGYTFGSGTRLTVV.

This clonotype was recorded a few times. The rearrangement joins TRBV20-1 to TRBJ1-2; 7 bases fit TRBD1. The CDR3 extends over 13 amino acids. CDR1 and CDR2 (germline): DFQATT, SNEGSKA (reference sequence). Trimming took 5 bases from V and 8 from J; bases not matched to a gene: 11. CDR3 sequence reads: CSASTGDWWGYTF. As DNA, the CDR3 is TGCAGTGCTTCCACAGGGGACTGGTGGGGCTACACCTTC.

This chain connects TRBV5-1 to TRBJ1-2, with 8 bases identical to TRBD1. Trimming cost V 4 bases and J 7 bases; bases outside gene matches: 9. Germline CDR1 and CDR2: SGHRS and YFSETQ. This CDR3 is built from 14 residues. Here the CDR3 DNA reads TGCGCCAGCAGCGAGACAGGGGTCCGCGGTGGCTACACCTTC. Residues: CASSETGVRGGYTF.

This clonotype appeared a few times. The V and J genes are TRBV4-1 and TRBJ2-1; D unclear. This CDR3 spans 14 amino acids. The germline CDR1 and CDR2 sequences are MGHRA and YSYEKL. Trimming removed 1 base at V and 4 bases at J, with 8 bases between. CDR3 region: CASSQATDYNEQFF. DNA of the CDR3: TGCGCCAGCAGCCAAGCAACGGATTACAATGAGCAGTTCTTC.

J is TRBJ2-3 and V is TRBV7-9; D is perhaps TRBD2 (6 bases). Trimming left V 7 bases short and J 2 bases short, with 13 bases between. The CDR3 runs 14 residues. Germline V CDR1 and CDR2: SEHNR, FQNEAQ (reference sequence). CDR3 in DNA: TGTGCCAGCAAAGCTAGCGCCAACACAGATACGCAGTATTTT. It translates to CASKASANTDTQYF.

The rearrangement uses TRBV11-3 and TRBJ2-1; D is perhaps TRBD1 (5 bases). Germline CDR1 is SGHNT and CDR2 is YENEEA. Trimming left V 1 base short and J 7 bases short, with 17 bases between. CDR3 size: 16 residues. The CDR3 spells CASSLVAAGPWNEQFF. The CDR3, as DNA: TGTGCCAGCAGCTTAGTCGCGGCAGGGCCTTGGAATGAGCAGTTCTTC.

Only a few counts were recorded for this clonotype. This rearrangement joins TRBV3-1 to TRBJ2-2; D is undetermined. This CDR3 contains 13 residues. The germline CDR1 and CDR2 sequences are LGHDT and YNNKEL (reference sequence). Trimming removed 4 bases at V and 10 bases at J, with 13 bases between. The chain's CDR3 is CASSPLVGEELFF. CDR3 nucleotides: TGTGCCAGCAGCCCCCTGGTGGGTGAGGAGCTGTTTTTT.

This clonotype was found a few times. The J gene is TRBJ2-7, the V gene TRBV7-9; 7 bases align to TRBD1. Germline trimming cut 5 bases from V and 3 bases from J; bases unmatched to any gene: 13. Germline V lookup: CDR1 SEHNR, CDR2 FQNEAQ (reference sequence). This CDR3 has 16 amino acids. Here the CDR3 DNA reads TGTGCCAGCAGCGGGACAGATTCCGGGATTAACTACGAGCAGTACTTC. Its protein product is CASSGTDSGINYEQYF.

The chain links TRBV5-1 to TRBJ2-2, with D perhaps TRBD1 (6 bases). V lost 3 bases and J 0 bases, leaving 15 bases between the germline ends. There are 17 residues in the CDR3. The germline CDR1 and CDR2 sequences are SGHRS and YFSETQ. The CDR3 spells CASSYETGPPNTGELFF. The CDR3 DNA reads TGCGCCAGCAGCTACGAGACAGGTCCCCCGAACACCGGGGAGCTGTTTTTT.

The sample holds a few counts of this clonotype. The chain joins TRBV6-6 to TRBJ2-5; D could derive from TRBD1 or TRBD2 (5 bases each). CDR1 and CDR2 from the germline V gene are MNHNY and SVGAGI (reference sequence). The CDR3 runs 16 residues. Trimming left V 2 bases short and J 0 bases short, with 13 bases between. For the CDR3, the DNA is TGTGCCAGCAGTTACCAACGGGACCTATACCAAGAGACCCAGTACTTC. Its translation: CASSYQRDLYQETQYF.

This clonotype appeared many times. CDR3 bases: TGTGCCAGCAGCCCTCCAGTTAAGAATGAGCAGTTCTTC. This gives the protein CASSPPVKNEQFF. The gene calls are TRBV7-2 and TRBJ2-1, with unresolved D. Looked up from germline, CDR1 is SGHTA and CDR2 is FQGNSA. V lost 5 bases to trimming and J lost 7 bases, with 12 bases between them. This CDR3 spans 13 amino acids.

The rearrangement links TRBV7-7 to TRBJ1-4; 10 nucleotides line up with TRBD1. The CDR3 is 16 residues long. Per the germline V gene, CDR1 is SSHAT and CDR2 is FNYEAQ (reference sequence). V was clipped by 5 bases and J by 3 bases; unmatched bases: 6. CDR3 nucleotide sequence: TGTGCCAGCAGCCGAGACAGGGGGCCGCCTAATGAAAAACTGTTTTTT. This codes for CASSRDRGPPNEKLFF.

This clonotype was detected ten times or more. The chain has TRBV29-1 and TRBJ2-3, with 10 positions matching TRBD1. Germline-derived CDR1 and CDR2 are SQVTM and ANQGSEA. The CDR3 spans 13 residues. Trimming cost V 7 bases and J 3 bases; bases outside gene matches: 4. CDR3 sequence (DNA): TGCAGCGGTGACAGGGGGCTGACAGATACGCAGTATTTT. Protein sequence: CSGDRGLTDTQYF.

The chain joins TRBV9 to TRBJ1-4; D ambiguous. Germline CDR1 SGDLS, CDR2 YYNGEE. This CDR3 spans 15 amino acids. Between the trimmed V and J ends, which lost 0 bases and 7 bases, there was a span of 13 bases. CDR3 bases: TGTGCCAGCAGCGTAGCTCCCGGGAATGGTGAAAAACTGTTTTTT. As protein: CASSVAPGNGEKLFF.

The sample holds a few counts of this clonotype. J is TRBJ1-1 and V is TRBV13; D is unresolved. Germline loops: CDR1 PRHDT, CDR2 FYEKMQ (reference sequence). V gave up 4 bases and J gave up 2 bases, with 8 bases separating them. The CDR3 spans 13 residues. CDR3 sequence (DNA): TGTGCCAGCAGCTCAGAATATAACACTGAAGCTTTCTTT. Protein sequence: CASSSEYNTEAFF.

This clonotype has a handful of counts. The V and J genes are TRBV7-2 and TRBJ2-3; 8 positions match TRBD1. After removal of 5 bases from V and 9 bases from J, the junction contained 28 bases not matched to a gene. Germline V CDR1 and CDR2: SGHTA, FQGNSA. The CDR3 is 20 amino acids. The CDR3 spells CASSRREIPERRPRQGTQYF. CDR3 coding DNA: TGTGCCAGCAGCCGTCGAGAAATCCCTGAACGGCGGCCCAGACAGGGGACGCAGTATTTT.